Below, one T cell receptor (beta chain) is given with its context. Its matching antigen is unknown. Clones were sequenced by immunoSEQ multiplex PCR, and TCRdb holds only the in-frame ones, with some missing. This table holds approximately 54,000 clones, approximately 80% found once. These data come from a study of T cells in localized non-small cell lung cancer. Findings and caveats of the study: Prolonged overall survival went with higher T cell density in the blood. Out of the top 100 tumor clones, a median around 60 were seen in adjacent lung.

This CDR3 region has 17 residues. Per the germline V gene, CDR1 is GTSNPN and CDR2 is SVGIG (reference sequence). V was shortened by 5 bases and J by 3 bases, with 23 bases between the two germline ends. Sequencing used peripheral blood, obtained before any cancer treatment. This receptor was identified in an older female donor with stage II squamous cell lung carcinoma. The chain combines TRBV30 with TRBJ2-1; D perhaps matches TRBD1 (6 bases). CDR3 bases: TGTGCCTGGGTCGGGATTGGGACAAGGTACAACTACAATGAGCAGTTCTTC. Translation: CAWVGIGTRYNYNEQFF.